The 29 T cell receptor beta chains given below trace back to one sample, sequenced in a study of shared T cell receptors in the human thymus. Data came from immunoSEQ multiplex PCR; TCRdb stores just in-frame clones and leaves some out. This sample yields 700,000 or so clones, of which 75% to 90% are seen a single time; roughly 0.01% belongs to the top ten. In addition, the sample was reused for a study of human thymus T cells.

Sequencing was carried out using thymocytes. The source of these receptors is a girl less than two years old with a congenital heart defect.

This clone turned up a few times. The chain is built from TRBV9 and TRBJ1-2; a weak D match, TRBD1 (6 bases). Germline loops: CDR1 SGDLS, CDR2 YYNGEE. Trimming took 4 bases from V and 4 from J, leaving 23 bases between them. The CDR3 runs 17 residues. The CDR3 here is CASSPNPRQVRSYGYTF. The DNA for the CDR3 is TGTGCCAGCAGCCCCAACCCGAGACAGGTTAGGAGCTATGGCTACACCTTC.

V is TRBV19 and J is TRBJ2-7, with a possible D match to TRBD1 (5 bases). The CDR3 has 14 residues. Germline CDR1 reads LNHDA; CDR2 reads SQIVND (reference sequence). Trimming took off 6 bases at V and 7 bases at J, with 19 bases between the two ends. For the CDR3, the DNA is TGTGCCAGTAGCCTGACAGTCCGGGCTTGGGAGCAGTACTTC. As protein: CASSLTVRAWEQYF.

The chain carries TRBV30 and TRBJ2-5; D is unresolved. The CDR3 loop spans 17 amino acids. Germline V gives CDR1 GTSNPN, CDR2 SVGIG (reference sequence). Deletions cut 0 bases from V and 5 bases from J, with 22 bases between. The CDR3: CAWSVHSCVMFTETQYF. CDR3 coding DNA: TGTGCCTGGAGTGTACATTCTTGTGTCATGTTTACCGAGACCCAGTACTTC.

The table lists this clone with a count of one. The chain links TRBV7-9 to TRBJ1-4, with 8 positions matching TRBD1. This CDR3 comprises 15 residues. Germline CDR1 and CDR2: SEHNR and FQNEAQ (reference sequence). With V trimmed by 5 bases and J by 10 bases, 12 bases remained unmatched. This chain's CDR3 is CASSRRDRGRGKLFF. The DNA for the CDR3 is TGTGCCAGCAGCCGTCGCGACAGGGGCCGAGGAAAACTGTTTTTT.

The chain recombines TRBV5-4 with TRBJ1-1; D possibly corresponds to TRBD1 (6 bases). V lost 0 bases and J 1 base, leaving 13 bases between the germline ends. CDR1 SGHNT and CDR2 YYREEE come from the germline V gene (reference sequence). CDR3 length: 16 residues. The CDR3 DNA sequence: TGTGCCAGCAGCTTGGCCCCAGGACAGAAGAACACTGAAGCTTTCTTT. Translating gives CASSLAPGQKNTEAFF.

The rearrangement uses TRBV6-5 and TRBJ1-1; D is unclear. This CDR3 is 13 amino acids long. V lost 6 bases to trimming and J lost 0 bases, with 8 bases between them. CDR1 is MNHEY and CDR2 is SVGAGI in the germline V gene. In DNA form, the CDR3 reads TGTGCCAGCAGAACGGACTTGAACACTGAAGCTTTCTTT. This codes for CASRTDLNTEAFF.

This clone showed up just a few times. The chain carries TRBV7-2 and TRBJ1-5, with 12 bases matching TRBD1. Germline V lookup: CDR1 SGHTA, CDR2 FQGNSA. Losses at the gene ends were 5 bases for V and 6 bases for J; bases not matched to a gene: 2. The CDR3 is 14 amino acids. The CDR3 region is CASSGGQGAQPQHF. The CDR3 coding sequence is TGTGCCAGCAGCGGGGGACAGGGGGCTCAGCCCCAGCATTTT.

V gene TRBV7-3 combines with J gene TRBJ1-1; possibly TRBD1 for D (5 bases). V was trimmed by 0 bases and J by 0 bases, leaving 5 bases between them. The CDR3 is made up of 14 amino acids. The germline V gene encodes CDR1 SGHTA and CDR2 FQGTGA. As DNA, the CDR3 is TGTGCCAGCAGCTTAACAGGGGTGAACACTGAAGCTTTCTTT. Encoded protein: CASSLTGVNTEAFF.

The rearrangement joins TRBV7-2 to TRBJ2-5; tentative D call: TRBD2 (6 bases). Trimming removed 4 bases from V and 5 bases from J, with 23 bases in between. The CDR3 covers 17 residues. Germline CDR1 reads SGHTA; CDR2 reads FQGNSA. CDR3 bases: TGTGCCAGCAGCTCCAAGAGTCCGGGACCACGGGGGGAGACCCAGTACTTC. This codes for CASSSKSPGPRGETQYF.

This rearrangement joins TRBV7-2 to TRBJ2-5, with TRBD2 identical over 9 bases. Germline CDR1 and CDR2: SGHTA and FQGNSA. J gave up 2 bases and V 2 bases, and 15 bases lay outside the gene matches. This CDR3 contains 19 residues. The CDR3 reads CASSLNPRGAAGGQETQYF. In DNA form, the CDR3 reads TGTGCCAGCAGCTTAAACCCAAGGGGGGCAGCGGGGGGACAAGAGACCCAGTACTTC.

The genes are TRBV13 and TRBJ2-3; weak D call: TRBD2 (5 bases). Germline V gives CDR1 PRHDT, CDR2 FYEKMQ (reference sequence). The V end lost 7 bases, the J end lost 2 bases, and 16 bases lay between the germline ends. CDR3 length equals 15 residues. CDR3 region: CASTKERAATDTQYF. CDR3 sequence (DNA): TGTGCCAGCACCAAAGAGAGGGCGGCCACAGATACGCAGTATTTT. Based on the CDR3 plus reference TRBV13 and TRBJ2-3, the full variable domain is AAGVIQSPRHLIKEKRETATLKCYPIPRHDTVYWYQQGPGQDPQFLISFYEKMQSDKGSIPDRFSAQQFSDYHSELNMSSLELGDSALYFCASTKERAATDTQYFGPGTRLTVL.

V usage is TRBV10-3 and J usage is TRBJ2-2; 12 bases fit TRBD2. Germline trimming cut 0 bases from V and 0 bases from J; bases unmatched to any gene: 20. Germline values: CDR1 ENHRY, CDR2 SYGVKD. The CDR3 spans 24 residues. The DNA for the CDR3 is TGTGCCATCAGTGAGTCGAGTTGTGGAGTTTGGACTAGCGGGGACTACGCGAACACCGGGGAGCTGTTTTTT. Translation gives CAISESSCGVWTSGDYANTGELFF.

The CDR3 is CASSLDRGSYEQYF. The CDR3, as DNA: TGTGCCAGCAGCCTCGACAGGGGCTCCTACGAGCAGTACTTC. This chain connects TRBV7-2 to TRBJ2-7; 8 bases align to TRBD1. The CDR3 totals 14 residues. Germline lookup yields CDR1 SGHTA and CDR2 FQGNSA. J lost 0 bases, V lost 5 bases, and 3 bases had no gene match.

The chain employs TRBV5-1 and TRBJ1-5; D might be TRBD1 (5 bases). V shed 2 bases and J shed 0 bases, with 9 bases lying between them. Germline V gene data show CDR1 as SGHRS and CDR2 as YFSETQ. The CDR3 spans 15 residues. For the CDR3, the DNA is TGCGCCAGCAGCTTCACCGACAGTAGCAATCAGCCCCAGCATTTT. It is translated as CASSFTDSSNQPQHF. The full variable domain, its missing parts supplied by reference TRBV5-1 and TRBJ1-5, is KAGVTQTPRYLIKTRGQQVTLSCSPISGHRSVSWYQQTPGQGLQFLFEYFSETQRNKGNFPGRFSGRQFSNSRSEMNVSTLELGDSALYLCASSFTDSSNQPQHFGDGTRLSIL.

This chain joins TRBV28 and TRBJ2-7; D perhaps matches TRBD1 (6 bases). The CDR3 has 13 residues. With 7 bases removed from V and 2 bases from J, the gap between germline ends came to 12 bases. From germline, CDR1 is MDHEN and CDR2 SYDVKM. CDR3: CASTGDGTYEQYF. In DNA, the CDR3 is TGTGCCAGCACAGGGGATGGGACCTACGAGCAGTACTTC.

The chain couples TRBV29-1 to TRBJ2-3, with 8 bases fitting TRBD2. V lost 7 bases, J lost 2 bases, and 14 bases stayed unmatched. Looked up from germline, CDR1 is SQVTM and CDR2 is ANQGSEA. CDR3 size: 16 residues. The CDR3 protein is CSAPCPAGGNTDTQYF. CDR3 sequence (DNA): TGCAGCGCCCCGTGTCCTGCGGGGGGAAACACAGATACGCAGTATTTT.

The V call is TRBV29-1, the J call TRBJ2-3, with 11 bases matching TRBD2. From germline, CDR1 is SQVTM and CDR2 ANQGSEA. The CDR3 runs 13 residues. With V trimmed by 4 bases and J by 6 bases, 3 bases remained unmatched. The CDR3 coding sequence is TGCAGCGTTGGACTAGCGGGGAGGGATACGCAGTATTTT. Protein: CSVGLAGRDTQYF.

There are a few counts of this clone. This chain uses TRBV27 with TRBJ2-3, with TRBD2 as a possible D gene (5 bases). Germline assignment: CDR1 MNHEY and CDR2 SMNVEV (reference sequence). V was pared by 5 bases and J by 6 bases, with 12 bases between. This CDR3 has 13 residues. This chain's CDR3 is CASSEGVRDTQYF. CDR3 nucleotide sequence: TGTGCCAGCAGTGAGGGTGTCAGGGATACGCAGTATTTT.

The V call is TRBV2, the J call TRBJ2-7; D ambiguous. Germline V gives CDR1 SNHLY, CDR2 FYNNEI. CDR3 size: 12 residues. V shed 6 bases and J shed 4 bases, with 10 bases lying between them. This CDR3 reads CASRRERYEQYF. DNA of the CDR3: TGTGCCAGCAGAAGAGAGAGGTACGAGCAGTACTTC.

The chain links TRBV4-1 to TRBJ1-4; D remains ambiguous. The CDR3 contains 15 residues. The germline gives CDR1 MGHRA, CDR2 YSYEKL. With 0 bases removed from V and 6 bases from J, the gap between germline ends came to 11 bases. CDR3 sequence: CASSQEWETYEKLFF. For the CDR3, the DNA is TGCGCCAGCAGCCAAGAATGGGAGACTTATGAAAAACTGTTTTTT.

This clone was detected only once. A read error may produce the germline difference seen at one junction end. The chain carries TRBV18 and TRBJ1-4; TRBD1 matches at 8 bases. Germline V gene data show CDR1 as KGHSH and CDR2 as LQKENI. This CDR3 spans 14 amino acids. CDR3 coding DNA: TGTGCCCGCTCCGGGACAGGCGACAATGGGAAACTGTTTTTT. Amino acid sequence: CARSGTGDNGKLFF.

The chain couples TRBV10-3 to TRBJ1-1; 7 nucleotides line up with TRBD1. CDR1 is ENHRY, CDR2 SYGVKD, per germline. Trimming removed 6 bases from V and 5 bases from J; junction bases left unmatched: 6. This CDR3 contains 13 residues. This CDR3 is CAISPTGKTEAFF. The CDR3 DNA follows: TGTGCCATCAGCCCGACAGGGAAGACTGAAGCTTTCTTT.

This clone was seen just once. The V call is TRBV5-1, the J call TRBJ1-1; no firm D call. Germline V gene data show CDR1 as SGHRS and CDR2 as YFSETQ. The CDR3 length is 14 residues. V lost 0 bases, J lost 6 bases, and 12 bases lay in between. As DNA, the CDR3 is TGCGCCAGCAGCTTGGAAGGAAGACTACCTGAAGCTTTCTTT. This codes for CASSLEGRLPEAFF.

The genes are TRBV6-6 and TRBJ2-1, with 7 bases identical to TRBD1. The germline V gene has CDR1 MNHNY and CDR2 SVGAGI (reference sequence). J lost 7 bases, V lost 4 bases, and 10 bases had no gene match. CDR3 length: 15 residues. The chain's CDR3 is CASSFPRQGGNEQFF. DNA of the CDR3: TGTGCCAGCAGTTTCCCGAGACAGGGTGGAAATGAGCAGTTCTTC.

This sequence joins TRBV7-3 and TRBJ2-3; possibly TRBD1 for D (5 bases). Germline V lookup: CDR1 SGHTA, CDR2 FQGTGA. There are 13 residues in the CDR3. Trimming removed 2 bases at V and 5 bases at J, with 8 bases between. The CDR3 here is CASSLGQGDTQYF. CDR3 coding DNA: TGTGCCAGCAGCTTAGGGCAGGGAGATACGCAGTATTTT.

The V call is TRBV7-2, the J call TRBJ2-5; weak D call: TRBD1 (5 bases). Deletions cut 2 bases from V and 1 base from J, with 14 bases between. This CDR3 contains 16 residues. CDR1 SGHTA and CDR2 FQGNSA come from the germline V gene. DNA of the CDR3: TGTGCCAGCAGCTTATTCCCCTGGCAGGGCCAAGAGACCCAGTACTTC. It specifies CASSLFPWQGQETQYF.

J is TRBJ1-4 and V is TRBV4-1, with a possible D match to TRBD1 (5 bases). The length of the CDR3 is 15 residues. The V gene lost 0 bases and the J gene lost 8 bases, with 13 bases spanning the gap. From germline, CDR1 is MGHRA and CDR2 YSYEKL. CDR3 protein: CASSQEEREGEKLFF. DNA of the CDR3: TGCGCCAGCAGCCAAGAGGAAAGGGAGGGGGAAAAACTGTTTTTT.

The chain links TRBV7-2 to TRBJ2-7, with 9 bases identical to TRBD1. Germline V CDR1 and CDR2: SGHTA, FQGNSA. There are 15 residues in the CDR3. Trimming at V came to 5 bases and at J to 1 base, leaving 6 bases not matched to a gene. CDR3 nucleotides: TGTGCCAGCAGCCTTGGTGGGACAGGGTCCTACGAGCAGTACTTC. Protein: CASSLGGTGSYEQYF. Complete variable domain (other parts from reference TRBV7-2 and TRBJ2-7): GAGVSQSPSNKVTEKGKDVELRCDPISGHTALYWYRQSLGQGLEFLIYFQGNSAPDKSGLPSDRFSAERTGGSVSTLTIQRTQQEDSAVYLCASSLGGTGSYEQYFGPGTRLTVT.

The V and J genes are TRBV6-5 and TRBJ1-2; D gene ambiguous. The CDR3 runs 14 residues. CDR1 and CDR2 from the germline V gene are MNHEY and SVGAGI. V gave up 0 bases and J gave up 4 bases, with 9 bases separating them. In DNA form, the CDR3 reads TGTGCCAGCAGTTACTCTACTCACTCCTATGGCTACACCTTC. This encodes CASSYSTHSYGYTF.